This T cell receptor (beta chain) comes out of a study of Ad26.COV2.S vaccination and SARS-CoV-2 variants (dated by TCRdb to the early 2020s). For the study in its entirety: TCRbeta repertoire sequencing was used to assess the specificity and breadth of SARS-CoV-2-reactive T cell receptors after Ad26.COV2.S vaccination. A total of around 32 samples were included in the TCR-sequenced set, comprising about 20 Ad26.COV2.S vaccine recipients, 5 placebo recipients and 8 SARS-CoV-2 convalescent individuals. The full study reports these points: After vaccination, spike-specific CD8+ and CD4+ T cell responses were reported to show substantial breadth. Vaccine and placebo recipients had comparable non-spike TCR breadth, which fits with the vaccine containing only spike. Higher spike-specific TCR breadth was observed in Ad26.COV2.S recipients than in placebo recipients (P = 0.0014). According to the authors, total T cell responses may have been underestimated by the TCR breadth and depth analyses.

What this sample's time point label stands for: individuals recovered from natural SARS-CoV-2 infection. The CDR3 goes from the cysteine to the phenylalanine over 12 residues. Only the CDR3 DNA is retained, 36 bases long and in frame from the first base. The germline ends are 15 bases apart after V is trimmed by 3 bases and J by 12 bases. The germline V gene (reference sequence) gives CDR1 as MNHEY and CDR2 as SMNVEV. Of note for this clone: Its antigen target is currently unknown. No much larger clone is present one base from it, and per-base qualities are unavailable.

TCRbeta CDR3 regions were sequenced with the immunoSEQ Assay. After extraction, genomic DNA underwent amplification by bias-controlled multiplex PCR, followed by high-throughput sequencing. The source study handled its data this way. To quantify the absolute abundance of every unique TCRbeta CDR3 region, sequences were collapsed and filtered. T cell fraction was estimated by normalizing TCRbeta template counts to usable DNA, with usable DNA measured through amplification of reference genes found in all nucleated cells. Repertoire TCRs were annotated as SARS-CoV-2-specific when V gene, CDR3 amino acid sequence and J gene were exactly matched to a known reactive TCR set. The reference SARS-CoV-2 TCR set was derived from MIRA and filtered for enrichment in COVID-19-positive ImmuneCODE repertoires, a step that removed public or cross-reactive TCRs. Using the MIRA antigens, annotated TCRs were further analysed by specific ORF or by position within an ORF. Depth was the summed frequency of annotated unique rearrangements, while breadth was defined as annotated unique rearrangements over total unique productive rearrangements. Group comparisons of TCR breadth used two-sided Wilcoxon rank-sum tests. TCRdb's version of the immuneACCESS table is confined to in-frame rearrangements and falls short of the full clone set. An unresolved V gene accounts for under half of the shortfall where checked; the remainder is of unknown origin. V and J calls and clone size are those listed in that table; D and trimming were worked out from the DNA. This sample gives more than 150,000 clones in total; roughly 85% of them show up just once. About 5.5% of the sample is held by the ten biggest clonotypes.

Recombination connected TRBV27 to TRBJ2-7, with the D gene not clear enough to name. The origin of this receptor is a human donor who had recovered from COVID-19. The source material was peripheral blood, sampled after recovery from COVID-19. The sequenced DNA is TGTGCCAGCAGTTTTCAGAAGGGCGCCAGGTACTTC. The encoded protein is CASSFQKGARYF.